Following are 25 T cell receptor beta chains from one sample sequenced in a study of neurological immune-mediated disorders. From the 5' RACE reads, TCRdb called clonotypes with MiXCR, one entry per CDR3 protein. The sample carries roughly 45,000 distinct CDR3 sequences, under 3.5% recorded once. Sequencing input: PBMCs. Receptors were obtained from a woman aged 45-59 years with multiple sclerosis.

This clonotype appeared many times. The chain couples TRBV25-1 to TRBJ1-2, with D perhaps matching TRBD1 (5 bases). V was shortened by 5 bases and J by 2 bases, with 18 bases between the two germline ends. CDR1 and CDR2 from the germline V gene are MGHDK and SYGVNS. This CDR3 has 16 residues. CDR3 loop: CASSSLTTAWNYGYTF. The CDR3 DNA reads TGTGCCAGCAGTAGCCTTACGACAGCGTGGAACTATGGCTACACCTTC.

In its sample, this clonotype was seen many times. In nucleotides, the CDR3 is TGCAGTGCTTCCAGGGACCTTGAAATCGACGAGCAGTACTTC. Its protein is CSASRDLEIDEQYF. The rearrangement joins TRBV20-1 to TRBJ2-7; D is possibly TRBD1 or TRBD2 (5 bases each). Germline CDR1 is DFQATT and CDR2 is SNEGSKA (reference sequence). Deletions cut 5 bases from V and 5 bases from J, with 19 bases between. This CDR3 region has 14 residues.

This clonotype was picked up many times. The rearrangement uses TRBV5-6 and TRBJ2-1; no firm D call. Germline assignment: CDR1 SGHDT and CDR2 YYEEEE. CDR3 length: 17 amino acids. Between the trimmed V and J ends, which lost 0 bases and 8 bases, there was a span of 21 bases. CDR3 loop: CASSLAARPPTIYEQFF. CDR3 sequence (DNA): TGTGCCAGCAGCTTGGCGGCCCGTCCTCCGACCATCTATGAGCAGTTCTTC.

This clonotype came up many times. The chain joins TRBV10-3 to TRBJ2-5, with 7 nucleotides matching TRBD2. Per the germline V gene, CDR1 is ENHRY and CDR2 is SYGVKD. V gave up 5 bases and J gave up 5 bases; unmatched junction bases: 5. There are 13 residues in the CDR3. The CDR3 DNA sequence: TGTGCCATCAGTCGGGGGGTATCGGAGACCCAGTACTTC. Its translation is CAISRGVSETQYF.

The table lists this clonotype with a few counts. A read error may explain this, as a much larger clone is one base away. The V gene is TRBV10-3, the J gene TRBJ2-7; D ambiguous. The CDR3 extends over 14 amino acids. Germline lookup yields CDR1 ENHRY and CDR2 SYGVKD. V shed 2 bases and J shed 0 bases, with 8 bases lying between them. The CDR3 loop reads CAISEPQSSYEQYF. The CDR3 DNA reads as TGTGCCATCAGTGAGCCCCAGAGCTCCTACGAGCAGTACTTC.

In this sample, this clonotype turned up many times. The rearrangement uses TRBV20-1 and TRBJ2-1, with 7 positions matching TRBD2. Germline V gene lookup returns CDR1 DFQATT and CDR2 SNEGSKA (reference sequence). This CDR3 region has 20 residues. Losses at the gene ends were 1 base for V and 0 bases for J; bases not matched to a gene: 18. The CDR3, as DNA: TGCAGTGCTAGAGTAGGAGTTCGGGCTAGCGGCACAAGCTCCTACAATGAGCAGTTCTTC. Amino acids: CSARVGVRASGTSSYNEQFF.

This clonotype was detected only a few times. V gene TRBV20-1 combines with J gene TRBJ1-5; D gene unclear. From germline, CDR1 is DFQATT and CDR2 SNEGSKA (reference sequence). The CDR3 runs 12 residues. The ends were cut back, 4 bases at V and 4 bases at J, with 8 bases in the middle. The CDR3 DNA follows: TGCAGTGCTAAGGGAGAAAATCAGCCCCAGCATTTT. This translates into CSAKGENQPQHF.

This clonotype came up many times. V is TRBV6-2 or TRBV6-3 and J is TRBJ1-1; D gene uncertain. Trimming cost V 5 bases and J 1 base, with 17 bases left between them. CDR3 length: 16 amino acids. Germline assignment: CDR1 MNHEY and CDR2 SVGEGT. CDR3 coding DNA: TGTGCCAGCAGTCCTCTTCCGTATAGGCGGAACACTGAAGCTTTCTTT. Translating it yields CASSPLPYRRNTEAFF.

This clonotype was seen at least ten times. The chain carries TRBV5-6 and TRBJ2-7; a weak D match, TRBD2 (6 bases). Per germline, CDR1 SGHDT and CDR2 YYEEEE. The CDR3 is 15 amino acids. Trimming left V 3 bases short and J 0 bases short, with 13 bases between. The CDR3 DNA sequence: TGTGCCAGCAGCTCCGGCCGGGGGAGCTCCTACGAGCAGTACTTC. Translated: CASSSGRGSSYEQYF.

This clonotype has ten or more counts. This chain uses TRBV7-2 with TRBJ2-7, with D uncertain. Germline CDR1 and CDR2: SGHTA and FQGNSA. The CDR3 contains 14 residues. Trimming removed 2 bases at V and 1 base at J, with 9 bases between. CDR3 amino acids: CASSLSGGSYEQYF. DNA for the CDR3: TGTGCCAGCAGCTTATCAGGCGGATCCTACGAGCAGTACTTC. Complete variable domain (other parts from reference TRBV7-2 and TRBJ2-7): GAGVSQSPSNKVTEKGKDVELRCDPISGHTALYWYRQSLGQGLEFLIYFQGNSAPDKSGLPSDRFSAERTGGSVSTLTIQRTQQEDSAVYLCASSLSGGSYEQYFGPGTRLTVT.

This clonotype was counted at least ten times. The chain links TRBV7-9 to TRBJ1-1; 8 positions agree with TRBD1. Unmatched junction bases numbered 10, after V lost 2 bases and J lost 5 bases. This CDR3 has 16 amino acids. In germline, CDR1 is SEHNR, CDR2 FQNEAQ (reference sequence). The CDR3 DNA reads TGTGCCAGCAGCTTATCTGGACAGGGTTTTGGTACTGAAGCTTTCTTT. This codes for CASSLSGQGFGTEAFF.

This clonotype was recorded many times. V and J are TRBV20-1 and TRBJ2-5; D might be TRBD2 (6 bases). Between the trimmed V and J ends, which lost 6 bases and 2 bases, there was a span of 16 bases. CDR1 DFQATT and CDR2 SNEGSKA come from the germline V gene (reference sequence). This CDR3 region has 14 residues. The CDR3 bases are TGCAGTGCACGGAGGGCTGGGGGGCAAGAGACCCAGTACTTC. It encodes CSARRAGGQETQYF.

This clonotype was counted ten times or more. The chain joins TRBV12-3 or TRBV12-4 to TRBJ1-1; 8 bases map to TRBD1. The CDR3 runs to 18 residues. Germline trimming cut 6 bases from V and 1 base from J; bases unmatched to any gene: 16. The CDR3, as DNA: TGTGCCAGCAGGCAAAGGCCACTTCTTGGACAGGGGAACACTGAAGCTTTCTTT. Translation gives CASRQRPLLGQGNTEAFF.

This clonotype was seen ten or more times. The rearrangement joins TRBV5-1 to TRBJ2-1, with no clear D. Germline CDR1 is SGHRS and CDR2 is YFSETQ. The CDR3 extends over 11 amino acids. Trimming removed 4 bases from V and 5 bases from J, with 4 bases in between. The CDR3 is CASSKDNEQFF. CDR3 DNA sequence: TGCGCCAGCAGCAAGGACAATGAGCAGTTCTTC. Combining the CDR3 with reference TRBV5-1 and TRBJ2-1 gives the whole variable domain KAGVTQTPRYLIKTRGQQVTLSCSPISGHRSVSWYQQTPGQGLQFLFEYFSETQRNKGNFPGRFSGRQFSNSRSEMNVSTLELGDSALYLCASSKDNEQFFGPGTRLTVL.

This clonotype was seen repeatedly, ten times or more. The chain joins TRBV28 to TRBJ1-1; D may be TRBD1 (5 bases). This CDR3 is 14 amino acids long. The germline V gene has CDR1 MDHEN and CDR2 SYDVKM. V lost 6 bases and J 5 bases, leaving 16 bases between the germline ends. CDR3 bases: TGTGCCAGCAGCCCCGGGACGGCCGGGACTGAAGCTTTCTTT. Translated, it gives CASSPGTAGTEAFF.

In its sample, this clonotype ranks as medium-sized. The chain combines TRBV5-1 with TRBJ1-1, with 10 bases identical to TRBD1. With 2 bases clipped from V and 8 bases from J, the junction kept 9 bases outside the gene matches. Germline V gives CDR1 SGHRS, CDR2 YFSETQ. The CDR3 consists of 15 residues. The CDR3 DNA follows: TGCGCCAGCAGCTTAACTGCGGACAGGGGGAGCGAAGCTTTCTTT. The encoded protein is CASSLTADRGSEAFF.

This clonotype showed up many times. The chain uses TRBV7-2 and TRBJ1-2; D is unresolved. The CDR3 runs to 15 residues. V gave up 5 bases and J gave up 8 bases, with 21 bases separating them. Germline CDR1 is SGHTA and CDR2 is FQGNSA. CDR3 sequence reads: CASSQIFVGLRGYTF. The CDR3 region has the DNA TGTGCCAGCAGCCAAATTTTCGTCGGGCTCCGGGGCTACACCTTC.

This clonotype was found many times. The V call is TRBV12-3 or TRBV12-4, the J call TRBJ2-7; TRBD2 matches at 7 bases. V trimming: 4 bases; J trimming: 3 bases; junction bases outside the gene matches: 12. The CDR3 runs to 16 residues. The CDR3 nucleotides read TGTGCCAGCAGTTCGGAGGGGAGGGGACGGCTCTACGAGCAGTACGTC. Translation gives CASSSEGRGRLYEQYV.

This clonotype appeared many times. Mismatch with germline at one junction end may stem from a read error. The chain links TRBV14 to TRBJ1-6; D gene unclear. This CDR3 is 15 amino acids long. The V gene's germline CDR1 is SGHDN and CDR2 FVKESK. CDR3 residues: CASSQARAMGSPLHF. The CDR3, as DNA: TGTGCCAGCAGTCAAGCGCGGGCAATGGGTTCACCCCTCCACTTT. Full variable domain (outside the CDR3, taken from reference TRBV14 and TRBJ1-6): EAGVTQFPSHSVIEKGQTVTLRCDPISGHDNLYWYRRVMGKEIKFLLHFVKESKQDESGMPNNRFLAERTGGTYSTLKVQPAELEDSGVYFCASSQARAMGSPLHFGNGTRLTVT.

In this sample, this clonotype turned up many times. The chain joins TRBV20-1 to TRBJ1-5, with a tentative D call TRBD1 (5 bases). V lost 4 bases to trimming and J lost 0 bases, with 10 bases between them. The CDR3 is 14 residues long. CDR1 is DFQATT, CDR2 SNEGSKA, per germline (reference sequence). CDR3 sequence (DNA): TGCAGTGCTAATAACAGGAATAGCAATCAGCCCCAGCATTTT. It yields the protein CSANNRNSNQPQHF.

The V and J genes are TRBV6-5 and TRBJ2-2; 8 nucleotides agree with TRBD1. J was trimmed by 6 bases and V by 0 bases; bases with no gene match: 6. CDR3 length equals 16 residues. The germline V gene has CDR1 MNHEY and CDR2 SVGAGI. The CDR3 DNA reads TGTGCCAGCAGTTACTCGGACAGGGTTTTATCCGGGGAGCTGTTTTTT. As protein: CASSYSDRVLSGELFF.

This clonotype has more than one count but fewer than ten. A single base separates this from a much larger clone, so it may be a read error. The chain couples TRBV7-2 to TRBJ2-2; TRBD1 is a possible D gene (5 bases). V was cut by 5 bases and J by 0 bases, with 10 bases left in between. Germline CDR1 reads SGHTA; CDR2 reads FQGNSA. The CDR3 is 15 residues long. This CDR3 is CASSHPGTNTGELFF. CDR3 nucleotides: TGTGCCAGCAGCCACCCAGGGACGAACACCGGGGAGCTGTTTTTT.

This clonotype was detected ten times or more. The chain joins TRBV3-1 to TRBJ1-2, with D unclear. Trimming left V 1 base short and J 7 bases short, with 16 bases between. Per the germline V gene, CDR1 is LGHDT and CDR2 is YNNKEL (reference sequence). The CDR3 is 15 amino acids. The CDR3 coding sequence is TGTGCCAGCAGCCAAGGAAGGACGGCTTCCAGTGGCTACACCTTC. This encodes CASSQGRTASSGYTF.

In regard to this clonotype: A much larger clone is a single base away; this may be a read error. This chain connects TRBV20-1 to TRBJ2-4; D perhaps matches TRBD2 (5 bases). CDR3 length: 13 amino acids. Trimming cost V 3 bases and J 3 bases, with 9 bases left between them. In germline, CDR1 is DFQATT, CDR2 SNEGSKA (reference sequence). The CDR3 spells CSASGVDKNIQYF. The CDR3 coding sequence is TGCAGTGCTAGCGGGGTAGACAAAAACATTCAGTACTTC.

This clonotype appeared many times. CDR3 region: CASSLYRHQATEAFF. CDR3 DNA: TGCGCCAGCAGCTTGTACCGACACCAGGCGACTGAAGCTTTCTTT. The rearrangement uses TRBV5-1 and TRBJ1-1; D call uncertain. Germline V lookup: CDR1 SGHRS, CDR2 YFSETQ. Trimming shortened V by 1 base and J by 5 bases, and 15 bases separated the two germline ends. The CDR3 is 15 residues long.